The sequence of this TCR beta chain was determined in a study of response to subunit inactivated influenza vaccine. General study points: Authors suggested seasonal influenza vaccinations each recruit few new T cells.

This clonotype has more than one count but fewer than ten. Its specificity is not known. Trimming at V came to 4 bases and at J to 4 bases, leaving 1 base not matched to a gene. CDR3 length: 12 amino acids. Germline V lookup: CDR1 GTSNPN, CDR2 SVGIG (reference sequence). From the RT-PCR reads, TCRdb called clonotypes with MiXCR, one entry per CDR3 protein. The repertoire holds about 530,000 distinct CDR3 sequences, with 12% as singletons. This TCR derives from a man aged 45-60 years who received an inactivated influenza vaccine. The specimen was PBMCs from blood, collected on the day of vaccination. The rearrangement joins TRBV30 to TRBJ2-3; TRBD1 matches at 8 bases. CDR3 DNA sequence: TGTGCCTGGACAGGGGGCGCAGATACGCAGTATTTT. It codes for CAWTGGADTQYF.